This T cell receptor beta chain was retrieved from a study of cytomegalovirus exposure and HLA in healthy donors. As for the study in general: A later analysis reported the roughly 120 validation repertoires used the same platform as the 550 to 800 first-cohort repertoires. Broader study findings: Many donors shared some public TCRs, even though most TCR sequences were rare. A few of the chains that were CMV-associated were confirmed in vitro to be specific for CMV antigens. Listed as cytomegalovirus-associated were about 160 TCR beta chains.

The V gene's germline CDR1 is DFQATT and CDR2 SNEGSKA (reference sequence). This CDR3 comprises 11 residues. The germline V and J ends were trimmed by 6 bases and 3 bases, with 9 bases remaining between them. Comment on this clone: Antigen: not known.

The assay was immunoSEQ multiplex PCR, and TCRdb's table has in-frame clones only and misses some. Here the sample spans 100,000 to 150,000 clones, 88% being singletons. The receptor was isolated from a man aged 30 to 39 in good health and CMV-seronegative. The J gene is TRBJ2-7, the V gene TRBV20-1, with D possibly being TRBD1 (5 bases). Sequencing was performed on PBMCs. The CDR3 sequence: CSARQNYEQYF. CDR3 sequence (DNA): TGCAGTGCCCGACAGAACTACGAGCAGTACTTC.